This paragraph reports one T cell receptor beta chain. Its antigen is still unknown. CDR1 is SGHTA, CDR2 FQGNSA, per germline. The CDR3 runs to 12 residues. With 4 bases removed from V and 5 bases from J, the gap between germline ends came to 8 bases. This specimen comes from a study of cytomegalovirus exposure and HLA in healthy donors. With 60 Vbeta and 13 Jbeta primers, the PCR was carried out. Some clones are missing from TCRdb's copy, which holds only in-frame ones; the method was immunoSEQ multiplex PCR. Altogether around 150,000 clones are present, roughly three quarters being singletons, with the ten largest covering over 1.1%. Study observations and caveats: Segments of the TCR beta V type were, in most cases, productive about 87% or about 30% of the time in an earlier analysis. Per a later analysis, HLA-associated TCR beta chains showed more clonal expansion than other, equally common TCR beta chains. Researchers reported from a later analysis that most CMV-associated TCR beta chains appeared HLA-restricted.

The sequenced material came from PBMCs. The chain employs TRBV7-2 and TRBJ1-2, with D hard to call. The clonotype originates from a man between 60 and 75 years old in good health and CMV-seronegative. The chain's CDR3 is CASSSNRYGYTF. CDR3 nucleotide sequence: TGTGCCAGCAGCTCTAACAGATATGGCTACACCTTC.